The 7 T cell receptor beta chains below were found in one sample sequenced in a study of long-term antiretroviral therapy in people with HIV. The assay used was immunoSEQ (version v3.0), run at survey level. Sequencing was performed with immunoSEQ multiplex PCR; in TCRdb, only in-frame clones are kept and a portion is missing. The sample contains about 20,000 clones, approximately 81% of which appear only once. Here the sequenced sample was unsorted PBMCs, taken 0.3 years after starting antiretroviral therapy. These receptors were obtained from a woman aged 45-59 years with HIV.

In this sample, this clone turned up a few times. This chain uses TRBV7-2 with TRBJ2-5; TRBD2 agrees at 8 bases. V gave up 0 bases and J gave up 5 bases; unmatched junction bases: 8. The CDR3 is 16 residues long. In germline, CDR1 is SGHTA, CDR2 FQGNSA. In DNA form, the CDR3 reads TGTGCCAGCAGCTTAGCTGCGGGGGGCAACGCTGAGACCCAGTACTTC. Translation gives CASSLAAGGNAETQYF.

The table lists this clone with a few counts. The chain has TRBV7-6 and TRBJ2-7; the D gene is possibly TRBD2 (5 bases). Between the trimmed V and J ends, which lost 4 bases and 3 bases, there was a span of 7 bases. The CDR3 extends over 12 amino acids. Germline V gene lookup returns CDR1 SGHVS and CDR2 FNYEAQ. The DNA of the CDR3 is TGTGCCAGCAGCTCGGACTTCTACGAGCAGTACTTC. This sequence encodes CASSSDFYEQYF.

The J gene is TRBJ2-7, the V gene TRBV6-5; TRBD1 matches 7 bases. J lost 3 bases, V lost 0 bases, and 5 bases had no gene match. CDR3 length: 15 amino acids. CDR1 and CDR2 from the germline V gene are MNHEY and SVGAGI. In nucleotides, the CDR3 is TGTGCCAGCAGTTACTCGATGGCAGGGGGCTACGAGCAGTACTTC. This translates into CASSYSMAGGYEQYF.

J is TRBJ2-7 and V is TRBV29-1; D possibly corresponds to TRBD2 (6 bases). Germline CDR1 reads SQVTM; CDR2 reads ANQGSEA. This CDR3 comprises 12 residues. Trimming left V 2 bases short and J 6 bases short, with 11 bases between. The CDR3 protein is CSVELASGEQYV. In nucleotides, the CDR3 is TGCAGCGTTGAACTAGCGAGTGGCGAGCAGTACGTC.

The rearrangement joins TRBV29-1 to TRBJ2-1; 9 bases align to TRBD2. The CDR3 is 15 residues long. The J segment lost 4 bases and the V segment lost 3 bases, leaving 7 bases of the junction unmatched. In germline, CDR1 is SQVTM, CDR2 ANQGSEA. In DNA, the CDR3 is TGCAGCGTTGAGGGTCGGACTAGCGCTTACAATGAGCAGTTCTTC. It translates to CSVEGRTSAYNEQFF.

The chain uses TRBV27 and TRBJ2-7; 7 positions agree with TRBD1. CDR3 length equals 14 residues. V lost 3 bases, J lost 0 bases, and 2 bases stayed unmatched. In germline, CDR1 is MNHEY, CDR2 SMNVEV (reference sequence). Here the CDR3 reads CASSLRGPSYEQYF. The CDR3 DNA reads as TGTGCCAGCAGTTTGAGGGGGCCCTCCTACGAGCAGTACTTC.

The V call is TRBV5-6, the J call TRBJ2-2, with D possibly TRBD2 on 5 matching bases. Between the trimmed V and J ends, which lost 2 bases and 0 bases, there was a span of 11 bases. Germline V gene data show CDR1 as SGHDT and CDR2 as YYEEEE. The CDR3 has 16 residues. CDR3: CASSFRRTSNTGELFF. The CDR3 nucleotides read TGTGCCAGCAGCTTTAGAAGGACTTCGAACACCGGGGAGCTGTTTTTT.